A single sample gave rise to the 2 T cell receptor beta chains below, sequenced in a study of T cell repertoires in cytomegalovirus infection (dated by TCRdb to between 2018 and 2021). The data were produced on an Illumina HiSeq 1500. Using fastp trimming at Q25 and MiXCR clonotype assembly, TCRdb reanalyzed the public sequencing data and kept in-frame beta chains. Rows with a matching CDR3 protein are joined into one entry that keeps the most common DNA and genes. Within this sample are some 700,000 distinct CDR3 sequences, with roughly 30% of them counted one time only. The ten largest clonotypes hold around a sixth of the sample. The treatment or condition label on this specimen signifies: in vitro stimulation with specific CMV peptide epitopes to enrich CMV-specific T cells. No antigen is known for these receptors. This specimen consisted of cultured PBMCs, obtained from culture after CMV antigen stimulation. The receptor source for this set is a human donor in good health (CMV status not recorded). Some clones in this sample may be carry-over from other donors' samples.

The gene calls are TRBV7-9 and TRBJ2-2; TRBD1 might be the D (6 bases). The CDR3 has 15 amino acids. The germline CDR1 and CDR2 sequences are SEHNR and FQNEAQ (reference sequence). V lost 7 bases and J 1 base, leaving 13 bases between the germline ends. The CDR3 loop reads CASIQGYENTGELFF. CDR3 coding DNA: TGTGCCAGCATCCAGGGGTACGAGAACACCGGGGAGCTGTTTTTT.

The chain links TRBV9 to TRBJ2-7; D unclear. V was cut by 0 bases and J by 5 bases, with 15 bases left in between. This CDR3 has 15 amino acids. Germline CDR1 SGDLS, CDR2 YYNGEE. CDR3: CASSVGPARIHEQYF. CDR3 nucleotide sequence: TGTGCCAGCAGCGTAGGTCCCGCCCGGATCCACGAGCAGTACTTC.